The TCR beta chain described here comes from a study of OX40 agonist ivuxolimab in advanced cancers. Broader study findings: Expanded peripheral T cell antigen specificity was not determined. In a subset of nonresponders, normalized T-cell clonal expansion was also low.

Data came from immunoSEQ multiplex PCR; TCRdb stores just in-frame clones and leaves some out. The sample contains 46,000 or so clones, 89% of which appear only once. The count of this clone is one. Its antigen is still unknown. Specimen: CD4+ or CD8+ T cells sorted from blood, collected in a trial of the OX40 agonist ivuxolimab. The receptor's source is an adult with an advanced solid tumor such as melanoma, head and neck, liver or kidney cancer.

The CDR3 sequence is CASSLETGANYEQYF. DNA for the CDR3: TGTGCCAGCAGCTTAGAAACAGGGGCTAACTACGAGCAGTACTTC. The rearrangement uses TRBV7-9 and TRBJ2-7; 7 bases line up with TRBD1. The CDR3 is 15 amino acids. V trimming: 1 base; J trimming: 3 bases; junction bases outside the gene matches: 6. Germline values: CDR1 SEHNR, CDR2 FQNEAQ (reference sequence).